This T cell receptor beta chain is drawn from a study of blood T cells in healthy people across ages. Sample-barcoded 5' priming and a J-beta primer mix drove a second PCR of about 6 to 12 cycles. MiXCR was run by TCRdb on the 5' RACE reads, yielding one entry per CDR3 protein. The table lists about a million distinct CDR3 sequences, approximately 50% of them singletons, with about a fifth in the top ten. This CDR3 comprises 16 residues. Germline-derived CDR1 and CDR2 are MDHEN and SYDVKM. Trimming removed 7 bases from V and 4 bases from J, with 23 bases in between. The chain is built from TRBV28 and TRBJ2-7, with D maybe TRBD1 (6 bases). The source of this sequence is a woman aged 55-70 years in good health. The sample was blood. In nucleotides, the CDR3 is TGTGCCAGCACCCCACCCGGGACACTGCGCTCTTACGAGCAGTACTTC. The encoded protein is CASTPPGTLRSYEQYF.